The entry below describes one T cell receptor (beta chain). These data come from a study of blood T cell repertoires in COVID-19. Repertoires were generated with immunoSEQ multiplex PCR, while TCRdb's copy carries only in-frame clones and drops some. The table records tens of thousands of clones, roughly 82% of them present only once. Germline V gives CDR1 MNHEY, CDR2 SMNVEV (reference sequence). The germline V and J ends were trimmed by 4 bases and 4 bases, with 11 bases remaining between them. The CDR3 extends over 13 amino acids. The chain recombines TRBV27 with TRBJ2-7, with a possible D match to TRBD2 (6 bases). This TCR derives from a human donor in a cohort sampled during active COVID-19. The sequenced sample consisted of peripheral blood. The chain's CDR3 is CASSSGDGYEQYF. The CDR3 DNA sequence: TGTGCCAGCAGTTCGGGGGACGGGTACGAGCAGTACTTC.